What follows are 2 T cell receptor beta chains derived from one specimen sequenced in a study of neurological immune-mediated disorders. The time point: longitudinal time-point 3. MiXCR was run by TCRdb on the 5' RACE reads, yielding one entry per CDR3 protein. This sample has fewer than 110,000 distinct CDR3 sequences, with 11% found just once. Sequencing was done on a sample of PBMCs. These receptors were taken from a female donor with HTLV-1-associated myelopathy (HAM/TSP).

The sample holds many counts of this clonotype. The chain has TRBV20-1 and TRBJ2-7; 10 bases agree with TRBD2. Per the germline V gene, CDR1 is DFQATT and CDR2 is SNEGSKA (reference sequence). This CDR3 has 15 residues. The junction had 13 bases not matched to a gene; V was cut back by 6 bases and J by 5 bases. DNA of the CDR3: TGCAGTGCGCCGAATACCGGGACTAGCGTAAACGAGCAGTACTTC. Its translation: CSAPNTGTSVNEQYF.

This clonotype has ten or more counts. The chain has TRBV6-5 and TRBJ2-7, with a possible D match to TRBD2 (7 bases). The germline V gene encodes CDR1 MNHEY and CDR2 SVGAGI. Trimming took 5 bases from V and 3 from J, leaving 17 bases between them. The CDR3 consists of 15 residues. In nucleotides, the CDR3 is TGTGCCAGCAGTACCACGGGGGGCAAGAACTACGAGCAGTACTTC. Translating gives CASSTTGGKNYEQYF.